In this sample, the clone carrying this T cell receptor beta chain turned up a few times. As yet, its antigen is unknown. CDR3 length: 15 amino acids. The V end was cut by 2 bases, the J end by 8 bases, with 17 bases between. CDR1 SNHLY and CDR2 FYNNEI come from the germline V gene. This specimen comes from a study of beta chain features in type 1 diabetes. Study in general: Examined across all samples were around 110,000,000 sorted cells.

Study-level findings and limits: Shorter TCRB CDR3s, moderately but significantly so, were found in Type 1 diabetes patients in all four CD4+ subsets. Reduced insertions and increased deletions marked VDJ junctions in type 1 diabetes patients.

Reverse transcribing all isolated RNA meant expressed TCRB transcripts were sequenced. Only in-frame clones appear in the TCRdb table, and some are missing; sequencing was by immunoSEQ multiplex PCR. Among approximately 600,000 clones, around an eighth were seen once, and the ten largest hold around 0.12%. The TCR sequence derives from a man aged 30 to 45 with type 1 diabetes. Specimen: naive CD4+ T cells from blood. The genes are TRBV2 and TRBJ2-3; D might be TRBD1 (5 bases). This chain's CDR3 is CASSETTRWGGTQYF. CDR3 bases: TGTGCCAGCAGTGAAACTACAAGATGGGGCGGTACGCAGTATTTT.